In its sample, the clone carrying this T cell receptor beta chain ranks as medium-sized (0.01 to 0.1%). This record belongs to a study of low-dose radiotherapy and immunotherapy resistance in tumors. Trimming cost V 8 bases and J 1 base, with 18 bases left between them. Germline CDR1 and CDR2: MDHEN and SYDVKM. The CDR3 covers 15 residues. TRAV- and TRBV-specific primers primed first-strand cDNA, covering alpha and beta chains. TCRs were put through 20 to 25 PCR cycles of amplification with Phusion. A constant-region primer and the V-primer adapter served as the primer pair. Using its own MiXCR run on the reads, TCRdb lists one record per CDR3 protein. The sample yields under 35,000 distinct CDR3 sequences, under 55% seen once. The time point denotes: after trial treatment. The treatment denotes: LDRT plus nivolumab, ipilimumab, low-dose cyclophosphamide and aspirin (RACIN trial).

The V gene is TRBV28, the J gene TRBJ2-7; D is possibly TRBD2 (6 bases). The origin of this receptor is a male donor with gallbladder cancer. The specimen was PBMCs, collected after low-dose radiotherapy plus immunotherapy. CDR3 bases: TGTGCCAGCCTGTGGATTGGGGGGAGTTCCTACGAGCAGTACTTC. Encoded protein: CASLWIGGSSYEQYF.